The 5 T cell receptor beta chains below were found in one sample sequenced in a study of T cell responses to AZD1222 COVID-19 vaccine. Data came from immunoSEQ multiplex PCR; TCRdb stores just in-frame clones and leaves some out. There are 140,000 to 150,000 clones in the sample; approximately 90% occur only once, and over 3% lies in the top ten. The sample was peripheral blood, taken on day 0 of AZD1222 vaccination. The origin of the receptors is an adult in good health.

The table lists this clone with a few counts. The J gene is TRBJ1-2, the V gene TRBV20-1, with D unresolved. With 6 bases removed from V and 4 bases from J, the gap between germline ends came to 3 bases. CDR1 and CDR2 (germline): DFQATT, SNEGSKA (reference sequence). CDR3 length equals 9 residues. The CDR3 DNA reads TGCAGTGCGAGCTATGGCTACACCTTC. This gives the protein CSASYGYTF.

J is TRBJ2-7 and V is TRBV2; D is unresolved. V was cut by 6 bases and J by 3 bases, with 12 bases left in between. Germline CDR1 reads SNHLY; CDR2 reads FYNNEI. The CDR3 covers 13 residues. The chain's CDR3 is CASSLTYFYEQYF. The CDR3 DNA is TGTGCCAGCAGCCTGACCTACTTCTACGAGCAGTACTTC.

The rearrangement uses TRBV11-2 and TRBJ2-1, with a weak D call TRBD2 (6 bases). This CDR3 is 15 amino acids long. Germline lookup yields CDR1 SGHAT and CDR2 FQNNGV. Trimming took 1 base from V and 2 from J, leaving 9 bases between them. CDR3 in DNA: TGTGCCAGCAGCTTAGGGGAGGACGCCTACAATGAGCAGTTCTTC. Translated: CASSLGEDAYNEQFF.

The CDR3 is CASHLDRGGNSNQPQHF. CDR3 nucleotide sequence: TGTGCCAGCCACTTGGACAGGGGCGGTAATAGCAATCAGCCCCAGCATTTT. V is TRBV28 and J is TRBJ1-5; TRBD1 aligns across 9 bases. V shed 8 bases, J shed 0 bases, and the junction held 11 bases outside the gene matches. The germline V gene has CDR1 MDHEN and CDR2 SYDVKM. The CDR3 sequence is 17 residues long.

This clone showed up just once. This CDR3 reads CATSDSRGGSVGYTF. The CDR3 nucleotides are TGTGCCACCAGCGACTCGAGGGGAGGATCTGTTGGCTACACCTTC. This chain links TRBV15 with TRBJ1-2; D perhaps matches TRBD1 (5 bases). Between the trimmed V and J ends, which lost 5 bases and 7 bases, there was a span of 20 bases. In germline, CDR1 is LNHNV, CDR2 YYDKDF (reference sequence). The CDR3 sequence is 15 residues long.